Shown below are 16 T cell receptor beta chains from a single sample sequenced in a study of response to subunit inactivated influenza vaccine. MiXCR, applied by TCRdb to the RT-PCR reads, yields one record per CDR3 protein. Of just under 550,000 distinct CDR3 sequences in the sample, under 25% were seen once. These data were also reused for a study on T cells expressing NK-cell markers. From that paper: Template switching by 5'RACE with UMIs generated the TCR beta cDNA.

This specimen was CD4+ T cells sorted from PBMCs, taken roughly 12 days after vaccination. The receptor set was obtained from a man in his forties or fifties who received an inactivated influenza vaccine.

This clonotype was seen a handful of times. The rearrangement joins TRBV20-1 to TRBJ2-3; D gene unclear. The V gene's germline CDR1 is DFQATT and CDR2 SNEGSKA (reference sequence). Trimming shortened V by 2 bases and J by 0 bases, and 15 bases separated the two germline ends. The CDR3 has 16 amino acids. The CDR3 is CSARKGYRGSTDTQYF. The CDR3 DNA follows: TGCAGTGCTAGAAAAGGGTACCGTGGGAGCACAGATACGCAGTATTTT.

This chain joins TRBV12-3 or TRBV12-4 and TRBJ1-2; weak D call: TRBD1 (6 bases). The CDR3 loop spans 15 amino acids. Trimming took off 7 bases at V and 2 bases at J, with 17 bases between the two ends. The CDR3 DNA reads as TGTGCCAGCACCTACCGGAGCAGGGGCAACTATGGCTACACCTTC. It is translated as CASTYRSRGNYGYTF.

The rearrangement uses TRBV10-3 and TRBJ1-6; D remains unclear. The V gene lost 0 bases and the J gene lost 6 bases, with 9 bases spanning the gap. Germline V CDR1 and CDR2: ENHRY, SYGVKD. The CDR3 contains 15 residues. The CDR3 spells CAISESGPGNSPLHF. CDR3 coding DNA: TGTGCCATCAGTGAGTCGGGCCCCGGTAATTCACCCCTCCACTTT.

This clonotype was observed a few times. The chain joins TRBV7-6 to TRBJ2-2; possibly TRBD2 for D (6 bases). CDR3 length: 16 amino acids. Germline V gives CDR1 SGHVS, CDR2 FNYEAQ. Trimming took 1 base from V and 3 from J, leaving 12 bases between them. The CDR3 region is CASSLEAGSDTGELFF. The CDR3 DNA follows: TGTGCCAGCAGCTTAGAGGCGGGATCGGACACCGGGGAGCTGTTTTTT.

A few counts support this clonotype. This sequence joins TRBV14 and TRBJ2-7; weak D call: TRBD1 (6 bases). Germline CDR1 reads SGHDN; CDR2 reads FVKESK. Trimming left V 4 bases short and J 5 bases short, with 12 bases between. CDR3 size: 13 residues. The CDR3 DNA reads TGTGCCAGCAGCCCCTTACAGGGACACGAGCAGTACTTC. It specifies CASSPLQGHEQYF.

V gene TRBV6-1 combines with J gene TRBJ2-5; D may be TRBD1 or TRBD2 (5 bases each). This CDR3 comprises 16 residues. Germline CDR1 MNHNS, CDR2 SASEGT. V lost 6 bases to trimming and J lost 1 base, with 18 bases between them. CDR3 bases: TGTGCCAGCAGCGTGACCTACGGGACGGTCCAAGAGACCCAGTACTTC. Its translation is CASSVTYGTVQETQYF.

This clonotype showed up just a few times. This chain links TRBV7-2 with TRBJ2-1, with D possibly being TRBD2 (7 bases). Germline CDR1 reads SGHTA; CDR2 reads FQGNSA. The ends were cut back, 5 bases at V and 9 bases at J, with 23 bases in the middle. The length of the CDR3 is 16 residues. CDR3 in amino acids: CASSPTSGWRGGEQFF. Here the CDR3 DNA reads TGTGCCAGCAGCCCAACTTCCGGGTGGAGGGGGGGTGAGCAGTTCTTC.

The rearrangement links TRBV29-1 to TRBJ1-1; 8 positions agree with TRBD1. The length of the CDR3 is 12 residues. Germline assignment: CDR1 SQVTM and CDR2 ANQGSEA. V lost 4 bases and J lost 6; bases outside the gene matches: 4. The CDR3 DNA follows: TGCAGCGTTGGGCAGGGGGCCGCTGAAGCTTTCTTT. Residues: CSVGQGAAEAFF.

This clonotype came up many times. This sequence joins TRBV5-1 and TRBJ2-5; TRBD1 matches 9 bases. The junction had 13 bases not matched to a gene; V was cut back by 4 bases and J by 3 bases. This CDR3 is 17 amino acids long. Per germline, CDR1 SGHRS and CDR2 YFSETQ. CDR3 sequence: CASSPGKTGGGEETQYF. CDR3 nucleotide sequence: TGCGCCAGCAGCCCGGGAAAGACAGGGGGAGGCGAAGAGACCCAGTACTTC.

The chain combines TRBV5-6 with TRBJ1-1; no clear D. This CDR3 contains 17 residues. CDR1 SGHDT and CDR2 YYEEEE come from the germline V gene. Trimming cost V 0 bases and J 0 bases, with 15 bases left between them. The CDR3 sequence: CASSLVTEAGVNTEAFF. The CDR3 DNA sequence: TGTGCCAGCAGCTTGGTGACTGAAGCTGGGGTGAACACTGAAGCTTTCTTT.

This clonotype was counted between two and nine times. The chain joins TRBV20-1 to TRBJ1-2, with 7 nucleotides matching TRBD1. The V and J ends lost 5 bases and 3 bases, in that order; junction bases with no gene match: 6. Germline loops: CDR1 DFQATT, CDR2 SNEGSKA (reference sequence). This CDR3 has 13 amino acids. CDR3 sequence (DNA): TGCAGTGCTTGGGACAGCACCCACTATGGCTACACCTTC. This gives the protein CSAWDSTHYGYTF.

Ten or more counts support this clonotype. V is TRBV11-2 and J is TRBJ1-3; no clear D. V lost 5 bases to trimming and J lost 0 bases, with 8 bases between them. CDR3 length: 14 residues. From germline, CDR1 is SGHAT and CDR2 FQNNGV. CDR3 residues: CASSRDNSGNTIYF. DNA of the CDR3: TGTGCCAGCAGCCGAGATAACTCTGGAAACACCATATATTTT.

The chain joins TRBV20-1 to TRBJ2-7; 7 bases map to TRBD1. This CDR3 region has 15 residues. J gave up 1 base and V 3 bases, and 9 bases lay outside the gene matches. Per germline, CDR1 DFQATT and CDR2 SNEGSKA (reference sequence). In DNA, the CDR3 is TGCAGTGCTAGCCGCCCTCTGACAGGGTCCTACGAGCAGTACTTC. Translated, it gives CSASRPLTGSYEQYF.

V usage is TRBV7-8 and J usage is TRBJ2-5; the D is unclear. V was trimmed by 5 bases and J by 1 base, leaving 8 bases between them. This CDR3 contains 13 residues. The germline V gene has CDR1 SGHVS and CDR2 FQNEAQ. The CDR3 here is CASSERTQETQYF. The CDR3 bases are TGTGCCAGCAGCGAGAGGACCCAAGAGACCCAGTACTTC.

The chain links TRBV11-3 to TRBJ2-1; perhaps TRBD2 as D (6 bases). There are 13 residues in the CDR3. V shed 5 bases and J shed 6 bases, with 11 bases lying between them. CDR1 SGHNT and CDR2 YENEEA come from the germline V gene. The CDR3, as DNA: TGTGCCAGCAGCGGGAGGCGAAGCAATGAGCAGTTCTTC. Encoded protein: CASSGRRSNEQFF.

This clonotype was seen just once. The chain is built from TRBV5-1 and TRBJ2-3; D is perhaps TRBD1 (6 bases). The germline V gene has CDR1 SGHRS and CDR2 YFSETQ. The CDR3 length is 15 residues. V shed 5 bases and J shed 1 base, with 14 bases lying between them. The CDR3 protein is CASRAGTRGTDTQYF. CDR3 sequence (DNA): TGCGCCAGCAGGGCCGGGACAAGGGGCACAGATACGCAGTATTTT.